This entry concerns a single TCR beta chain. This entry is derived from a study of blood T cell repertoires in COVID-19. On the study more broadly: PBMCs, B-cell-depleted T cells, or T cells were the source of the cDNA or gDNA that made up the material.

The V gene's germline CDR1 is MNHEY and CDR2 SVGAGI. The V gene lost 4 bases and the J gene lost 10 bases, with 13 bases spanning the gap. The CDR3 spans 12 residues. Clones were sequenced by immunoSEQ multiplex PCR, and TCRdb holds only the in-frame ones, with some missing. The sample consists of some 180,000 clones, around 79% of them appearing once. The rearrangement links TRBV6-5 to TRBJ1-1, with a weak D call TRBD1 (5 bases). Sequences were obtained from peripheral blood. This sequence was found in a woman in her thirties or forties with COVID-19, enrolled during active disease. CDR3 loop: CASSSRDSRAFF. In DNA form, the CDR3 reads TGTGCCAGCAGTTCCCGGGACTCTCGAGCTTTCTTT.